This passage covers 21 T cell receptor beta chains from one sample sequenced in a study of blood T cell repertoires in COVID-19. The repertoire was sequenced with immunoSEQ multiplex PCR; TCRdb's copy has only in-frame clones and lacks some. The sample has about 290,000 clones, 80% to 90% seen once. Material for sequencing was peripheral blood. These TCRs come from a man aged 35 to 55 with acute or convalescent COVID-19.

The V and J genes are TRBV13 and TRBJ1-2; 8 bases align to TRBD1. Looked up from germline, CDR1 is PRHDT and CDR2 is FYEKMQ (reference sequence). The trim removed 5 bases at V and 4 bases at J, leaving 9 bases unmatched. This CDR3 has 15 residues. The CDR3 is CASSRDRTGTYGYTF. The DNA of the CDR3 is TGTGCCAGCAGCCGAGATCGGACAGGGACCTATGGCTACACCTTC. Using reference TRBV13 and TRBJ1-2 for the parts outside the CDR3, the full variable domain is AAGVIQSPRHLIKEKRETATLKCYPIPRHDTVYWYQQGPGQDPQFLISFYEKMQSDKGSIPDRFSAQQFSDYHSELNMSSLELGDSALYFCASSRDRTGTYGYTFGSGTRLTVV.

The J gene is TRBJ2-3, the V gene TRBV5-1; a possible D gene is TRBD1 (6 bases). In germline, CDR1 is SGHRS, CDR2 YFSETQ. The V end lost 2 bases, the J end lost 2 bases, and 9 bases lay between the germline ends. This CDR3 is built from 14 residues. CDR3 protein: CASSFRQVTDTQYF. The CDR3 DNA reads as TGCGCCAGCAGCTTCAGACAGGTCACAGATACGCAGTATTTT.

This rearrangement joins TRBV5-1 to TRBJ1-2, with D possibly being TRBD1 (5 bases). In germline, CDR1 is SGHRS, CDR2 YFSETQ. V lost 0 bases to trimming and J lost 4 bases, with 16 bases between them. This CDR3 spans 16 amino acids. CDR3 in amino acids: CASSLGAGGGGYGYTF. CDR3 nucleotide sequence: TGCGCCAGCAGCTTGGGCGCCGGGGGGGGAGGCTATGGCTACACCTTC.

The genes are TRBV7-2 and TRBJ2-3, with 10 bases lining up with TRBD2. Germline CDR1 and CDR2: SGHTA and FQGNSA. Trimming at V came to 4 bases and at J to 1 base, leaving 5 bases not matched to a gene. CDR3 size: 16 residues. The CDR3 DNA reads TGTGCCAGCAGCTCAGCCCTAGCGGGGGGCACAGATACGCAGTATTTT. It yields the protein CASSSALAGGTDTQYF.

This chain uses TRBV7-8 with TRBJ1-5; D unresolved. The CDR3 loop spans 16 amino acids. The V gene's germline CDR1 is SGHVS and CDR2 FQNEAQ. The V end was cut by 5 bases, the J end by 6 bases, with 20 bases between. The CDR3 DNA is TGTGCCAGCAGCGTTAGTAAATCGGGAAGCGGTCAGCCCCAGCATTTT. It is translated as CASSVSKSGSGQPQHF.

The chain uses TRBV10-3 and TRBJ1-2; D gene uncertain. Per the germline V gene, CDR1 is ENHRY and CDR2 is SYGVKD. Trimming removed 3 bases at V and 4 bases at J, with 9 bases between. The CDR3 runs 13 residues. The CDR3 bases are TGTGCCATCAGTGATGCTGAGGGCTATGGCTACACCTTC. Protein product: CAISDAEGYGYTF.

The chain carries TRBV12-5 and TRBJ2-1; 9 bases agree with TRBD2. The V gene end was trimmed by 2 bases and the J gene end by 4 bases; junction bases not matched to a gene: 9. The CDR3 extends over 17 amino acids. Looked up from germline, CDR1 is LGHNT and CDR2 is FRNRAP. CDR3 residues: CASGLPRGGGAYNEQFF. The CDR3 nucleotides are TGTGCTAGTGGTTTGCCCCGGGGCGGGGGGGCTTACAATGAGCAGTTCTTC.

The chain combines TRBV4-2 with TRBJ1-6, with D perhaps TRBD1 (5 bases). V lost 4 bases and J lost 5, with 18 bases in between. This CDR3 spans 17 amino acids. Germline-derived CDR1 and CDR2 are LGHNA and YNFKEQ. CDR3 amino acids: CASSPQWEGTNNSPLHF. As DNA, the CDR3 is TGTGCCAGCAGCCCCCAGTGGGAGGGGACGAATAATTCACCCCTCCACTTT.

The rearrangement uses TRBV12-3 or TRBV12-4 and TRBJ2-1; D not certain. This CDR3 comprises 12 residues. V was trimmed by 2 bases and J by 7 bases, leaving 6 bases between them. CDR3 region: CASSLWQNEQFF. In DNA, the CDR3 is TGTGCCAGCAGTTTATGGCAAAATGAGCAGTTCTTC.

This sequence joins TRBV27 and TRBJ1-1; no clear D. The CDR3 spans 11 residues. CDR1 MNHEY and CDR2 SMNVEV come from the germline V gene (reference sequence). The V end was cut by 5 bases, the J end by 6 bases, with 7 bases between. CDR3 region: CASSMRSEAFF. CDR3 nucleotides: TGTGCCAGCAGTATGAGGTCTGAAGCTTTCTTT.

The CDR3 is CASSEEEQASYEQYF. As DNA, the CDR3 is TGTGCCAGCAGTGAGGAAGAACAGGCGTCCTACGAGCAGTACTTC. The genes are TRBV6-1 and TRBJ2-7; D is perhaps TRBD1 (5 bases). This CDR3 region has 15 residues. The V and J ends lost 3 bases and 1 base respectively, with 13 bases between them. Germline V gene lookup returns CDR1 MNHNS and CDR2 SASEGT.

The chain recombines TRBV7-8 with TRBJ2-7, with 8 bases fitting TRBD1. This CDR3 region has 15 residues. Germline V gene data show CDR1 as SGHVS and CDR2 as FQNEAQ. V dropped 5 bases and J dropped 2; count of bases not matched to a gene: 8. As DNA, the CDR3 is TGTGCCAGCAGCCAAGACAGGGGATGGGCCTACGAGCAGTACTTC. It encodes CASSQDRGWAYEQYF. Together with reference TRBV7-8 and TRBJ2-7, the CDR3 gives the full variable domain: GAGVSQSPRYKVAKRGQDVALRCDPISGHVSLFWYQQALGQGPEFLTYFQNEAQLDKSGLPSDRFFAERPEGSVSTLKIQRTQQEDSAVYLCASSQDRGWAYEQYFGPGTRLTVT.

The CDR3 DNA is TGTGCCAGCAGTGAAGGGGGACAGGGGGATGGCTACACCTTC. Protein product: CASSEGGQGDGYTF. V is TRBV2 and J is TRBJ1-2; TRBD1 matches 11 bases. CDR1 SNHLY and CDR2 FYNNEI come from the germline V gene. J gave up 6 bases and V 1 base, and 1 base lay outside the gene matches. The CDR3 has 14 amino acids.

CDR3 sequence: CASSSSGLARGYTF. The CDR3 DNA reads as TGTGCCAGCAGCTCATCGGGACTGGCGAGGGGCTACACCTTC. The chain recombines TRBV5-4 with TRBJ1-2, with D possibly TRBD1 on 5 matching bases. This CDR3 comprises 14 residues. CDR1 is SGHNT, CDR2 YYREEE, per germline (reference sequence). V gave up 3 bases and J gave up 8 bases, with 17 bases separating them.

J is TRBJ1-3 and V is TRBV4-2, with a tentative D call TRBD1 (5 bases). V was trimmed by 0 bases and J by 0 bases, leaving 12 bases between them. Germline V gene lookup returns CDR1 LGHNA and CDR2 YNFKEQ. This CDR3 is built from 17 residues. Written as DNA, the CDR3 is TGTGCCAGCAGCCAAGAGAGTGGGGGGACCTCTGGAAACACCATATATTTT. It codes for CASSQESGGTSGNTIYF.

The V call is TRBV19, the J call TRBJ1-1; D might be TRBD1 (6 bases). The CDR3 is 13 residues long. Looked up from germline, CDR1 is LNHDA and CDR2 is SQIVND (reference sequence). V was shortened by 4 bases and J by 6 bases, with 12 bases between the two germline ends. As DNA, the CDR3 is TGTGCCAGTAGTAAGTGGGGGGGCGCTGAAGCTTTCTTT. As protein: CASSKWGGAEAFF.

This clone was found once. This chain joins TRBV5-1 and TRBJ1-1; D may be TRBD1 (6 bases). V was pared by 3 bases and J by 4 bases, with 13 bases between. This CDR3 spans 14 amino acids. Germline V gene sequence: CDR1 SGHRS, CDR2 YFSETQ. CDR3 region: CASSWTVEATEAFF. Written as DNA, the CDR3 is TGCGCCAGCAGCTGGACAGTCGAGGCCACTGAAGCTTTCTTT.

DNA of the CDR3: TGTGCCAGCAGGGCCGGGACTGGAGCGGCGTACACCTTC. Amino acid sequence: CASRAGTGAAYTF. V is TRBV12-3 or TRBV12-4 and J is TRBJ1-2; TRBD1 is a possible D gene (5 bases). CDR3 length: 13 residues. Trimming took 6 bases from V and 11 from J, leaving 19 bases between them.

V usage is TRBV11-3 and J usage is TRBJ2-3; maybe TRBD1 (6 bases). V lost 4 bases, J lost 1 base, and 15 bases lay in between. Germline V gene sequence: CDR1 SGHNT, CDR2 YENEEA. This CDR3 has 16 residues. The CDR3 bases are TGTGCCAGCAGCTATTCAACAGGGTCGGGCACAGATACGCAGTATTTT. Its protein product is CASSYSTGSGTDTQYF.

CDR3 DNA sequence: TGCGCCAGCAGCCAGGCAGGAGGGGGCGTGGGAGATACGCAGTATTTT. It translates to CASSQAGGGVGDTQYF. The V gene is TRBV4-1, the J gene TRBJ2-3; TRBD1 is a possible D gene (7 bases). V lost 3 bases and J 5 bases, leaving 18 bases between the germline ends. The CDR3 spans 16 residues. CDR1 and CDR2 (germline): MGHRA, YSYEKL.

The J gene is TRBJ1-2, the V gene TRBV19, with TRBD1 matching over 8 bases. J lost 14 bases, V lost 4 bases, and 12 bases had no gene match. The CDR3 spans 13 residues. CDR1 and CDR2 from the germline V gene are LNHDA and SQIVND (reference sequence). The CDR3 reads CASSTLNRGSGTF. Here the CDR3 DNA reads TGTGCCAGTAGTACCCTCAACAGGGGGAGTGGAACCTTC.